What follows is one T cell receptor beta chain and its context. This sample was taken from a study of control samples from healthy donors and cancer patients. Data came from immunoSEQ multiplex PCR; TCRdb stores just in-frame clones and leaves some out. The data show about 92,000 clones, with about four fifths seen just once and about 9.2% held by the top ten. CDR1 and CDR2 (germline): SGHTA, FQGNSA. The CDR3 is 14 residues long. V was pared by 4 bases and J by 2 bases, with 5 bases of the junction left unmatched. The J gene is TRBJ2-7, the V gene TRBV7-2; TRBD2 matches at 7 bases. The receptor comes from a woman in her sixties or seventies in good health. The specimen was blood. The DNA for the CDR3 is TGTGCCAGCAGCTCATATAGCGGGCCCTACGAGCAGTACTTC. Translating gives CASSSYSGPYEQYF.